The present T cell receptor beta chain was sequenced within a study of lymphopenia after photon versus proton radiotherapy. CDR3 length equals 13 residues. The ends were cut back, 1 base at V and 4 bases at J, with 6 bases in the middle. Germline CDR1 reads MGHRA; CDR2 reads YSYEKL. This clone occurred once. Sequenced by immunoSEQ multiplex PCR; TCRdb stores in-frame clones only, minus some. The sample carries 68,000 or so clones, around 90% recorded once. This material consisted of peripheral blood, taken from a patient treated with photon-based radiotherapy. This clonotype was sampled from a woman in her 70s with pancreatic cancer. The chain employs TRBV4-1 and TRBJ2-3; the D is unclear. CDR3 loop: CASSQVPADTQYF. In nucleotides, the CDR3 is TGCGCCAGCAGCCAAGTCCCAGCAGATACGCAGTATTTT.